This T cell receptor beta chain was recorded in a study of T cells in localized non-small cell lung cancer. Study outcomes and limitations: In adjacent lung, a median roughly 60 of the top 100 tumor clones were found.

Remarks on this clone: Its antigen is unknown.

The repertoire was sequenced with immunoSEQ multiplex PCR; TCRdb's copy has only in-frame clones and lacks some. In the table there are about 22,000 clones, less than 90% of which are singletons. The sample here was PBMCs, taken before any cancer treatment. The TCR comes from a man aged 35-69 years with stage II squamous cell lung carcinoma.

DNA for the CDR3: TGTGCCAGCAGTTACGGGGGCGAGCAGTACTTC. Protein sequence: CASSYGGEQYF. The chain employs TRBV6-6 and TRBJ2-7; possibly TRBD1 or TRBD2 for D (5 bases each). V shed 2 bases and J shed 6 bases, with 5 bases lying between them. CDR3 length: 11 residues. The V gene's germline CDR1 is MNHNY and CDR2 SVGAGI (reference sequence).